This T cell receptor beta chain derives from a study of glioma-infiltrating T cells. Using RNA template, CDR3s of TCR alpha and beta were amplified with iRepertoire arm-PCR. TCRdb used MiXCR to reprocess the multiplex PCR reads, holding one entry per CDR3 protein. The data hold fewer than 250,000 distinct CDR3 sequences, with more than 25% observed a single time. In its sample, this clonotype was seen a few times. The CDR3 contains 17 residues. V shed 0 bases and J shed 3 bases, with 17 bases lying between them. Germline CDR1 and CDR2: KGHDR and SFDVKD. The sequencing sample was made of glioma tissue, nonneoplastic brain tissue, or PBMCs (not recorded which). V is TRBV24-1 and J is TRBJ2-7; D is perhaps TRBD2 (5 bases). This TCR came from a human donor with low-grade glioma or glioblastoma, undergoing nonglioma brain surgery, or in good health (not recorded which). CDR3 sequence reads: CATSDLAVAPHLYEQYF. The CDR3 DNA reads TGTGCCACCAGTGATTTGGCCGTAGCGCCACACCTCTACGAGCAGTACTTC.